The 12 T cell receptor beta chains presented below share a single source sample, sequenced in a study of blood T cell repertoires in COVID-19. Produced via immunoSEQ multiplex PCR; TCRdb's table is partial and in-frame only. The sample holds 300,000 to 400,000 clones, approximately 87% seen once. The sequenced sample was peripheral blood. The receptors originated from a woman between 45 and 60 years old with COVID-19, enrolled during active disease.

The chain has TRBV19 and TRBJ2-6; the D gene is possibly TRBD2 (6 bases). Germline V CDR1 and CDR2: LNHDA, SQIVND (reference sequence). V dropped 6 bases and J dropped 4 bases, with 19 bases sitting between them. The length of the CDR3 is 17 residues. The CDR3 region has the DNA TGTGCCAGTAGGTTTGCGGGAATTTTATCAGGGGCCAACGTCCTGACTTTC. Its translation: CASRFAGILSGANVLTF. Together with reference TRBV19 and TRBJ2-6, the CDR3 gives the full variable domain: DGGITQSPKYLFRKEGQNVTLSCEQNLNHDAMYWYRQDPGQGLRLIYYSQIVNDFQKGDIAEGYSVSREKKESFPLTVTSAQKNPTAFYLCASRFAGILSGANVLTFGAGSRLTVL.

This chain connects TRBV19 to TRBJ2-1; TRBD2 is a possible D gene (8 bases). CDR1 and CDR2 from the germline V gene are LNHDA and SQIVND (reference sequence). Trimming took off 2 bases at V and 6 bases at J, with 20 bases between the two ends. The CDR3 extends over 17 amino acids. CDR3 sequence reads: CASSILTSGGGSNEQFF. The CDR3 bases are TGTGCCAGTAGTATACTAACTAGCGGAGGGGGCTCCAATGAGCAGTTCTTC.

The chain employs TRBV4-3 and TRBJ2-3, with 8 bases matching TRBD2. CDR1 and CDR2 (germline): LGHNA, YSLEER. The CDR3 contains 15 residues. J was trimmed by 8 bases and V by 1 base; bases with no gene match: 8. The CDR3 spells CASSQALREGTTQYF. CDR3 bases: TGCGCCAGCAGCCAAGCCCTACGGGAGGGAACTACGCAGTATTTT.

The chain uses TRBV19 and TRBJ1-5; D uncertain. Trimming removed 3 bases from V and 1 base from J, with 10 bases in between. This CDR3 comprises 15 residues. The germline V gene encodes CDR1 LNHDA and CDR2 SQIVND (reference sequence). The CDR3 is CASSMQVLSNQPQHF. Here the CDR3 DNA reads TGTGCCAGTAGTATGCAGGTATTAAGCAATCAGCCCCAGCATTTT.

The chain uses TRBV19 and TRBJ1-2; the match to TRBD1 covers 12 bases. The V gene's germline CDR1 is LNHDA and CDR2 SQIVND (reference sequence). J gave up 1 base and V 5 bases, and 11 bases lay outside the gene matches. The CDR3 runs 18 residues. Written as DNA, the CDR3 is TGTGCCAGTAGTCCGAGGGAGGGACAGGGGGCGTATAACTATGGCTACACCTTC. Translating gives CASSPREGQGAYNYGYTF.

This chain links TRBV2 with TRBJ2-7, with D unresolved. Germline loops: CDR1 SNHLY, CDR2 FYNNEI. Trimming removed 8 bases from V and 0 bases from J, with 11 bases in between. The CDR3 spans 13 residues. The CDR3 here is CASQQPFSYEQYF. In nucleotides, the CDR3 is TGTGCCAGCCAACAGCCTTTCTCCTACGAGCAGTACTTC.

The V gene is TRBV5-1, the J gene TRBJ2-1, with 11 nucleotides matching TRBD1. Trimming at V came to 3 bases and at J to 9 bases, leaving 2 bases not matched to a gene. This CDR3 contains 13 residues. CDR1 is SGHRS and CDR2 is YFSETQ in the germline V gene. The CDR3 sequence is CASSSGQGGEQFF. The CDR3 coding sequence is TGCGCCAGCAGCTCGGGACAGGGGGGTGAGCAGTTCTTC.

This clone was detected a few times. The chain uses TRBV6-1 and TRBJ2-7, with 11 bases aligning to TRBD2. V shed 1 base and J 5 bases; nucleotides not matched to a gene: 4. CDR3 length: 15 residues. In germline, CDR1 is MNHNS, CDR2 SASEGT. CDR3 sequence: CASSEETSGSHEQYF. In DNA form, the CDR3 reads TGTGCCAGCAGTGAAGAAACTAGCGGGAGCCACGAGCAGTACTTC.

The rearrangement links TRBV27 to TRBJ2-7; D is possibly TRBD2 (7 bases). Per the germline V gene, CDR1 is MNHEY and CDR2 is SMNVEV (reference sequence). Trimming took 5 bases from V and 3 from J, leaving 17 bases between them. The CDR3 sequence is 15 residues long. The CDR3 reads CASSPRGRGIYEQYF. The CDR3 DNA follows: TGTGCCAGCAGTCCCCGGGGGCGGGGGATCTACGAGCAGTACTTC.

The chain carries TRBV4-1 and TRBJ2-5; 8 nucleotides align to TRBD1. Per the germline V gene, CDR1 is MGHRA and CDR2 is YSYEKL. The V segment lost 2 bases and the J segment 4 bases; nucleotides outside the gene matches: 6. The CDR3 loop spans 15 amino acids. The CDR3 region is CASSQRQGLGETQYF. Written as DNA, the CDR3 is TGCGCCAGCAGCCAAAGACAGGGGTTGGGAGAGACCCAGTACTTC.

The rearrangement links TRBV4-2 to TRBJ2-7; 10 nucleotides line up with TRBD1. CDR1 LGHNA and CDR2 YNFKEQ come from the germline V gene. There are 15 residues in the CDR3. J gave up 2 bases and V 4 bases, and 5 bases lay outside the gene matches. The CDR3 DNA reads TGTGCCAGCAGCCGCGGGACAGGGGACCCCTACGAGCAGTACTTC. Translated, it gives CASSRGTGDPYEQYF.

The genes are TRBV30 and TRBJ2-3; maybe TRBD2 (6 bases). The CDR3 sequence is 17 residues long. The V end lost 0 bases, the J end lost 5 bases, and 21 bases lay between the germline ends. Looked up from germline, CDR1 is GTSNPN and CDR2 is SVGIG (reference sequence). The CDR3, as DNA: TGTGCCTGGAGTGTAGGAGGGCTAGCTCAAAGGGGAGATACGCAGTATTTT. Its translation is CAWSVGGLAQRGDTQYF.